This T cell receptor beta chain was observed in a study of cytomegalovirus exposure and HLA in healthy donors (dated by TCRdb to 2015 to 2018). For context, the study as a whole: In an earlier analysis of some 550 of the donors, around 290 Gb of sequence data and 100 million or so unique TCR beta sequences from 180 million or so T cells were reported. Among 398 genotyped donors of the cohort, an average of approximately 250,000 unique TCR beta nucleotide sequences were sequenced per donor, approximately 20% of them non-productive. A handful of DR-DQ haplotypes were handled as single units for association and clustering because linkage in the cohort was strong. HLA typing included class I and class II loci at four-digit resolution. A later genetic analysis used genome-wide SNP genotypes for 398 of the 666 donors, treating that subset as a discovery cohort. An early release that covered around 590 HLA-typed donors contained approximately 300 gigabases of sequencing data and around 80 million unique TCR sequences. Alongside the repertoire data, information on donor age, sex, ethnicity and CMV serostatus was compiled. Rather than using new phenotypic data, the later analysis identified candidate immune exposures from TCR beta sequences and from how often those sequences occurred across donors. High-throughput TCR immunosequencing, statistical association of individual TCRs with disease status, and machine learning were combined to predict cytomegalovirus infection status. The study profiled the T cell repertoires of 550 to 700 subjects by immunosequencing and related them to cytomegalovirus serostatus. The number of typed donors differed by locus: about 629-630 for A, B, C, DRB1 and DQB1; about 520 for DQA1; about 600 for DPA1; and 400 to 480 for DPB1. An earlier analysis of several hundred of the donors applied high-throughput TCR beta sequencing to assess whether each TCR beta V gene segment acted as functional or pseudogenic. Along with the roughly 610-subject first cohort, a separate validation cohort of 120 different subjects was used. Among the roughly 390 genotyped donors, about 85% belonged to the genetic ancestry cluster associated with self-reported Caucasian donors. The study was designed to test whether signatures of past pathogen exposure could be identified by cataloging public T cell receptors. Every repertoire in the discovery cohort had been generated on one and the same sequencing platform. To study patterns of TCR occurrence, a later analysis re-analyzed previously published TCR beta repertoires from 650 to 750 donors and added high-resolution HLA genotyping. Beyond this particular receptor, the publication reports: While some public TCRs were present in many individuals, most TCR sequences turned up only very rarely across donors. Specific HLA alleles were associated with 15,000 to 20,000 TCR beta sequences at a false discovery rate of 0.05 in a later analysis. In vitro tests confirmed that a few of the cytomegalovirus-associated TCR beta chains recognize cytomegalovirus antigens. A later analysis found that most CMV-associated TCR beta chains appeared HLA-restricted, with HLA associations seemingly driven largely by CMV exposure. In a later genetic analysis, a missense DCLRE1C variant was associated with V-gene and J-gene trimming of TCR beta chains, and the association was replicated in an independent cohort. A later genetic analysis reported fewer N-insertions in productive TCRs among donors in an Asian-associated ancestry cluster than the roughly 620-donor mean. A total of about 180 TCR beta chains were listed by the study as associated with cytomegalovirus. When HLA alleles, especially DR and DQ, strongly co-occurred, TCR associations were difficult to assign to individual alleles. Correlated functional status among segregating V segments might reflect linkage disequilibrium, but an unknown experimental factor could not be ruled out. In a later analysis, several top co-occurrence clusters were reported to appear linked to parvovirus B19, influenza, CMV and Epstein-Barr virus. The sequencing pipeline was judged likely to have produced a cluster of highly shared sequence variants as a technical artifact. A further reported finding was that TCR beta sequences accurately predicted the HLA-A and HLA-B alleles for most subjects in the first cohort. Because HLA typing was missing for some donors at each locus, association tests included only the typed subset. Sequencing depth was assumed to be roughly uniform across donors in the presence/absence analyses, though that assumption may not hold. Only TCR beta chains were sequenced in this cohort, and the absence of alpha or paired-chain data limited detectable features. In both the original and validation cohorts, the classifier was reported to diagnose cytomegalovirus status with high specificity and sensitivity. The earlier analysis of 587 of the donors excluded over 15 rarely observed V segments, including chromosome 9 orphons, because counts were too low. Broadly in line with IMGT annotations, most TCR beta V segments showed up in productive rearrangements about 87% or about 30% of the time in an earlier analysis of 587 of the donors. It was suggested by the authors that the approach could potentially be generalized to other disease states and immunological phenotypes. A later analysis found that TCR association rates varied across HLA loci, with DRB1 alleles showing the most associated TCRs and HLA-C alleles the fewest. For the cohort, immune exposure information was limited to CMV serostatus. In a later analysis, HLA-associated TCR beta chains were found to be more clonally expanded and to have lower generation probabilities than equally common non-associated chains.

The cohort consisted of 600 or so healthy bone marrow donors. At the time of sampling, every cohort member was nominally healthy, though immune exposures that went unrecorded were likely present. The donor was CMV seropositive and belonged to the group of 250 to 300 seropositive cohort members. A peripheral blood sample was provided by each donor, and peripheral blood mononuclear cells were used for TCR beta sequencing. The Qiagen DNeasy Blood Extraction Kit was used to extract genomic DNA from the blood cell samples. Library creation used the immunoSEQ multiplex PCR assay. For the multiplex PCR, a mixture combining 60 forward primers for TCR Vbeta segments and 13 reverse primers for TCR Jbeta segments was used. Amplification of the CDR3 region of rearranged TCR beta genes was performed with a multiplex PCR assay on genomic DNA. On the Illumina HiSeq System, the amplified TCR beta libraries were sequenced as 87-base-pair reads. As for the authors' bioinformatics: A later analysis counted about 80 million unique TCR beta chains across the 500 to 850 repertoires, and roughly 11 million of these chains were shared by at least two donors. A nearest-neighbor algorithm error-corrected the raw reads and collapsed the reads into unique sequences, merging closely related sequences to remove PCR and sequencing errors. CDR3 sequences were aligned to IMGT reference sequences to assign V, D and J gene segments. For a sequence to be retained, at least a six-nucleotide match to both a V gene segment and a J gene segment was required. A rearrangement counted as productive if the CDR3 had no stop codons and remained in frame with V and J, and every other rearrangement counted as non-productive. CDR3 was defined according to IMGT convention as the region running from the second conserved V-encoded cysteine to the conserved J-encoded phenylalanine. In an earlier analysis of 500 to 650 of the donors, sequences lacking an unambiguous match to a single V gene segment were excluded. In an earlier analysis of several hundred of the donors, V segments were called functional above 56.7% productive rearrangements and were called segregating when the between-donor standard deviation exceeded 5%. A statistical classification framework was built to diagnose cytomegalovirus status from the catalog of TCR beta chain sequences. A later analysis assigned V and J genes by comparing TCR nucleotide sequences with IMGT/GENE-DB human TR gene sequences. The TCRdist pipeline was used in a later analysis to assign CDR3 sequences and most-parsimonious VDJ recombination scenarios. In a later analysis, each TCR beta chain was defined by its CDR3 amino acid sequence together with its V-gene family, and reads lacking a unique V-gene family were excluded. A later analysis removed 600 or so highly shared, low-generation-probability nucleotide sequences to deal with suspected cross-contamination and a sequencing artifact. For each public chain, a later analysis derived a clonal expansion index from normalized ranks of inferred template counts within each repertoire. In a later analysis, generation probabilities were computed using a VDJ recombination model fitted to out-of-frame rearrangements, and the results were checked against IGoR. Hypergeometric tests were used in a later analysis to score TCR-TCR, TCR-HLA and TCR-CMV co-occurrence, with a repertoire-size bias correction applied to the TCR pairs. To estimate false discovery rates, a later analysis permuted the HLA or CMV assignments 20 times. A later analysis grouped co-occurring TCRs with DBSCAN, adding TCRdist sequence similarity when clustering within HLA-allele-positive subsets. Repertoires with fewer than 30,000 or more than 120,000 public chains, plus five repertoires with anomalous nucleotide sharing, were excluded from co-occurrence clustering. The clones in this table, taken by TCRdb from immuneACCESS, are in-frame only. Not every clone is retained; where verified, under half of the shortfall comes from an unresolved V gene, and the cause of the rest is unknown. V and J calls plus clone size are reproduced from that table; the DNA served to infer D and trimming. The sample data list 250,000 to 350,000 clones, and 70% to 90% of these were observed just once. The top ten clonotypes cover 3.5% to 4.5% of the sample.

To note about this clone: It has no known antigen specificity. There are no base qualities to consult, and no much larger clone falls within one base.

Sequencing was carried out using PBMCs. The receptor comes from a man aged 35 to 55 in good health and CMV-seropositive.

The CDR3 loop reads CASSQDLSGTGTRYGYTF. DNA sequence: TGCGCCAGCAGCCAAGATCTCTCCGGGACAGGGACGAGGTATGGCTACACCTTC. The V and J genes are TRBV4-1 and TRBJ1-2; 9 bases in the middle match TRBD1. The CDR3 runs 18 amino acids, cysteine and phenylalanine included. Just the 54-base CDR3 DNA is kept, in frame starting at base 1. V and J are trimmed by 0 bases and 5 bases, and the gene matches miss 13 bases of the junction. Sequences MGHRA (CDR1) and YSYEKL (CDR2) are obtained from the germline V gene.